This T cell receptor (beta chain) was observed in a study of HIV-infected patients and healthy controls (dated by TCRdb to the mid-2010s). About this clonotype: No antigen is known for it. Qualities for individual bases were not recorded, and no much larger clone is one base off.

The library was made by 5' RACE. The instrument given in TCRdb is Illumina MiSeq. The raw public reads went through TCRdb reprocessing: fastp at Q25, MiXCR clone calling, in-frame beta chains kept. Rows are combined by CDR3 protein, so each entry shows the most common genes and DNA. Counted in this sample were 15,000 to 20,000 distinct CDR3 sequences; 16% of them appeared once. Together, the top ten hold around 22% of the sample. Based on the germline V gene, the CDR1 and CDR2 sequences are MNHEY and SVGEGT. V loses 0 bases, J loses 8 bases, and the germline ends lie 14 bases apart. The CDR3, cysteine through phenylalanine, is 15 amino acids long. CDR3 DNA is the only sequence kept; it has 45 bases, read in frame from the first base.

Material: CD8+ T cells from blood. The V and J genes are TRBV6-2 or TRBV6-3 and TRBJ2-1; the D region possibly corresponds to TRBD2 (6 bases align). This receptor was taken from a human donor in good health. The DNA sequence reads TGTGCCAGCAGTTACTCTAGCGGAGGCGGGGATGAGCAGTTCTTC. Translated, it reads CASSYSSGGGDEQFF.